A single sample gave rise to the 27 T cell receptor beta chains below, sequenced in a study of blood T cell repertoires in COVID-19 (dated by TCRdb to the early 2020s). The library came from the immunoSEQ multiplex PCR assay. TCRdb stores this immuneACCESS table with in-frame sequences only. Part of the clones is absent; in the studies checked, under half of the shortfall reflects unresolved V genes, and no reason is known for the rest. This sample gives 150,000 to 200,000 clones in total; roughly 80% of them show up just once. 6.9% of the sample lies in the top ten. Sequenced: peripheral blood. The receptors were gathered from a man aged 55-75 years with acute or convalescent COVID-19.

The chain employs TRBV6-6 and TRBJ2-3; 10 bases are a match to TRBD2. This CDR3 region has 16 residues. The V and J ends lost 5 bases and 1 base, in that order; junction bases with no gene match: 6. Germline-derived CDR1 and CDR2 are MNHNY and SVGAGI (reference sequence). The DNA of the CDR3 is TGTGCCAGCAGTCAACTAGCGGGGCCACGCACAGATACGCAGTATTTT. Protein: CASSQLAGPRTDTQYF.

This rearrangement joins TRBV27 to TRBJ1-5, with 9 bases matching TRBD1. Looked up from germline, CDR1 is MNHEY and CDR2 is SMNVEV (reference sequence). The V segment lost 6 bases and the J segment 4 bases; nucleotides outside the gene matches: 7. The CDR3 sequence is 15 residues long. CDR3 sequence: CASSKGQGGNQPQHF. The CDR3 DNA reads TGTGCCAGCAGCAAGGGACAGGGAGGAAATCAGCCCCAGCATTTT.

The chain uses TRBV7-2 and TRBJ1-6; tentative D call: TRBD1 (6 bases). V lost 1 base to trimming and J lost 9 bases, with 13 bases between them. Germline V CDR1 and CDR2: SGHTA, FQGNSA. This CDR3 has 15 residues. CDR3 residues: CASSLGRGIGSPLHF. The CDR3 DNA sequence: TGTGCCAGCAGCTTAGGCAGGGGCATAGGTTCACCCCTCCACTTT. Together with reference TRBV7-2 and TRBJ1-6, the CDR3 gives the full variable domain: GAGVSQSPSNKVTEKGKDVELRCDPISGHTALYWYRQSLGQGLEFLIYFQGNSAPDKSGLPSDRFSAERTGGSVSTLTIQRTQQEDSAVYLCASSLGRGIGSPLHFGNGTRLTVT.

This clone was found once. This chain joins TRBV10-3 and TRBJ1-5, with 7 bases aligning to TRBD1. The CDR3 is made up of 19 amino acids. Germline V gene lookup returns CDR1 ENHRY and CDR2 SYGVKD. J gave up 0 bases and V 2 bases, and 13 bases lay outside the gene matches. This CDR3 is CAISERRQGLANSNQPQHF. The CDR3 DNA reads as TGTGCCATCAGTGAGAGGAGACAGGGCCTCGCGAATAGCAATCAGCCCCAGCATTTT.

The chain joins TRBV23-1 to TRBJ2-1, with TRBD2 matching over 7 bases. TRBV23-1 is designated an ORF whose function remains uncertain. This CDR3 is 19 amino acids long. Losses at the gene ends were 3 bases for V and 2 bases for J; bases not matched to a gene: 16. CDR3 in amino acids: CASSQCKLISSGPYNEQFF. In DNA form, the CDR3 reads TGCGCCAGCAGTCAGTGCAAACTCATTTCTAGCGGCCCCTACAATGAGCAGTTCTTC.

This chain joins TRBV5-1 and TRBJ2-7; 10 nucleotides line up with TRBD1. The germline gives CDR1 SGHRS, CDR2 YFSETQ. There are 15 residues in the CDR3. The V and J ends lost 0 bases and 3 bases, in that order; junction bases with no gene match: 3. The CDR3 is CASSLGGTGVYEQYF. In DNA form, the CDR3 reads TGCGCCAGCAGCTTGGGCGGGACAGGGGTCTACGAGCAGTACTTC.

This rearrangement joins TRBV7-9 to TRBJ2-3; TRBD1 agrees at 8 bases. The CDR3 consists of 15 residues. After removal of 4 bases from V and 0 bases from J, the junction contained 3 bases not matched to a gene. From germline, CDR1 is SEHNR and CDR2 FQNEAQ (reference sequence). This CDR3 reads CASSYGQGSTDTQYF. The DNA of the CDR3 is TGTGCCAGCAGCTACGGACAGGGAAGCACAGATACGCAGTATTTT.

The V call is TRBV7-9, the J call TRBJ2-1, with a tentative D call TRBD2 (5 bases). The CDR3 runs 12 residues. Between the trimmed V and J ends, which lost 8 bases and 4 bases, there was a span of 9 bases. Germline V gives CDR1 SEHNR, CDR2 FQNEAQ (reference sequence). The CDR3, as DNA: TGTGCCAGCTCCAGCGGTTACAATGAGCAGTTCTTC. Its translation is CASSSGYNEQFF. Together with reference TRBV7-9 and TRBJ2-1, the CDR3 gives the full variable domain: DTGVSQNPRHKITKRGQNVTFRCDPISEHNRLYWYRQTLGQGPEFLTYFQNEAQLEKSRLLSDRFSAERPKGSFSTLEIQRTEQGDSAMYLCASSSGYNEQFFGPGTRLTVL.

This clone was counted only a few times. The chain has TRBV5-4 and TRBJ2-1; TRBD2 matches at 7 bases. The CDR3 loop spans 16 amino acids. J lost 0 bases, V lost 0 bases, and 3 bases had no gene match. The germline V gene encodes CDR1 SGHNT and CDR2 YYREEE (reference sequence). CDR3 loop: CASSLAGGSSYNEQFF. In DNA form, the CDR3 reads TGTGCCAGCAGCTTGGCGGGAGGAAGCTCCTACAATGAGCAGTTCTTC. Using reference TRBV5-4 and TRBJ2-1 for the parts outside the CDR3, the full variable domain is ETGVTQSPTHLIKTRGQQVTLRCSSQSGHNTVSWYQQALGQGPQFIFQYYREEENGRGNFPPRFSGLQFPNYSSELNVNALELDDSALYLCASSLAGGSSYNEQFFGPGTRLTVL.

This chain connects TRBV5-6 to TRBJ1-5; TRBD1 agrees at 9 bases. Germline lookup yields CDR1 SGHDT and CDR2 YYEEEE. V trimming: 5 bases; J trimming: 2 bases; junction bases outside the gene matches: 5. This CDR3 has 15 residues. In DNA form, the CDR3 reads TGTGCCAGCAGAGAACAGGGGGCAGGCAATCAGCCCCAGCATTTT. Translation gives CASREQGAGNQPQHF.

This clone was counted between two and nine times. This chain joins TRBV2 and TRBJ2-3; 10 bases line up with TRBD1. Unmatched junction bases numbered 6, after V lost 7 bases and J lost 2 bases. CDR1 is SNHLY and CDR2 is FYNNEI in the germline V gene. This CDR3 spans 15 amino acids. CDR3: CASIGGQGLTDTQYF. The CDR3 region has the DNA TGTGCCAGCATTGGGGGACAGGGGCTCACAGATACGCAGTATTTT.

The chain has TRBV6-5 and TRBJ1-2; a weak D match, TRBD1 (5 bases). The ends were cut back, 5 bases at V and 5 bases at J, with 15 bases in the middle. CDR1 and CDR2 (germline): MNHEY, SVGAGI. The CDR3 covers 14 residues. The CDR3, as DNA: TGTGCCAGCAGTCCTCCGGGCCGGGGGTATGGCTACACCTTC. Amino acids: CASSPPGRGYGYTF.

This clone has only one observation. V gene TRBV5-1 combines with J gene TRBJ1-1, with D unclear. Trimming shortened V by 1 base and J by 3 bases, and 4 bases separated the two germline ends. The CDR3 spans 12 residues. Germline V gene sequence: CDR1 SGHRS, CDR2 YFSETQ. The CDR3 loop is CASSLTDTEAFF. CDR3 coding DNA: TGCGCCAGCAGCTTGACAGACACTGAAGCTTTCTTT.

The chain recombines TRBV5-1 with TRBJ2-5; D perhaps matches TRBD2 (5 bases). CDR1 is SGHRS and CDR2 is YFSETQ in the germline V gene. The CDR3 consists of 16 residues. Between the trimmed V and J ends, which lost 3 bases and 1 base, there was a span of 16 bases. CDR3 bases: TGCGCCAGCAGCTACGACCCCTTGGGGAGCCAAGAGACCCAGTACTTC. Translation gives CASSYDPLGSQETQYF.

A few counts support this clone. This chain uses TRBV6-6 with TRBJ1-2; 7 nucleotides match TRBD1. The CDR3 is 17 amino acids. J gave up 1 base and V 5 bases, and 13 bases lay outside the gene matches. The germline CDR1 and CDR2 sequences are MNHNY and SVGAGI (reference sequence). The CDR3 here is CASSPRQGGGNNYGYTF. CDR3 DNA sequence: TGTGCCAGCAGTCCCCGACAGGGCGGAGGGAATAACTATGGCTACACCTTC.

The chain couples TRBV19 to TRBJ2-3; the D is unclear. Trimming took off 4 bases at V and 4 bases at J, with 3 bases between the two ends. Germline V gene sequence: CDR1 LNHDA, CDR2 SQIVND (reference sequence). The CDR3 is made up of 11 amino acids. The DNA for the CDR3 is TGTGCCAGTAGTACGGCAGATACGCAGTATTTT. Its translation: CASSTADTQYF.

CDR3 bases: TGTGCCAGCAGAACCGGGACAACCATATACGAGCAGTACTTC. It is translated as CASRTGTTIYEQYF. V is TRBV7-2 and J is TRBJ2-7; D may be TRBD1 (6 bases). CDR3 length: 14 amino acids. The V end was cut by 6 bases, the J end by 4 bases, with 16 bases between. CDR1 and CDR2 from the germline V gene are SGHTA and FQGNSA.

V gene TRBV29-1 combines with J gene TRBJ2-3; D possibly corresponds to TRBD1 (6 bases). The ends were cut back, 6 bases at V and 2 bases at J, with 18 bases in the middle. The CDR3 totals 15 residues. Germline lookup yields CDR1 SQVTM and CDR2 ANQGSEA. The CDR3 is CSVDTSQGNTDTQYF. DNA for the CDR3: TGCAGCGTAGATACCTCACAGGGTAACACAGATACGCAGTATTTT.

The V gene is TRBV24-1, the J gene TRBJ2-5; D call uncertain. Germline V gene sequence: CDR1 KGHDR, CDR2 SFDVKD. V dropped 8 bases and J dropped 5 bases, with 14 bases sitting between them. This CDR3 comprises 13 residues. CDR3 bases: TGTGCCACCAAGGCCAGTGCAGCGGAGACCCAGTACTTC. Protein: CATKASAAETQYF.

The chain recombines TRBV3-1 (or the pseudogene TRBV3-2) with TRBJ2-1; 14 bases are shared with TRBD2. V lost 6 bases and J lost 6; bases outside the gene matches: 4. Germline values: CDR1 LGHDT, CDR2 YNNKEL (reference sequence). The CDR3 length is 15 residues. For the CDR3, the DNA is TGTGCCAGCAGGACCGGGACTAGCGGGAGCAATGAGCAGTTCTTC. Translating it yields CASRTGTSGSNEQFF.

This clone came up a few times. CDR3 residues: CASSGTGGRTEAFF. The CDR3 DNA sequence: TGTGCCAGTAGTGGAACAGGGGGAAGGACTGAAGCTTTCTTT. The V and J genes are TRBV19 and TRBJ1-1; TRBD1 agrees at 8 bases. There are 14 residues in the CDR3. Germline loops: CDR1 LNHDA, CDR2 SQIVND (reference sequence). V shed 5 bases, J shed 5 bases, and the junction held 7 bases outside the gene matches.

The chain is built from TRBV5-1 and TRBJ2-1, with 8 nucleotides matching TRBD2. With 0 bases clipped from V and 3 bases from J, the junction kept 2 bases outside the gene matches. The CDR3 consists of 15 residues. Looked up from germline, CDR1 is SGHRS and CDR2 is YFSETQ. CDR3 loop: CASSLVAGSYNEQFF. As DNA, the CDR3 is TGCGCCAGCAGCTTGGTAGCGGGGAGCTACAATGAGCAGTTCTTC.

The gene calls are TRBV7-2 and TRBJ2-1; 9 bases match TRBD2. The CDR3 has 16 amino acids. CDR1 is SGHTA and CDR2 is FQGNSA in the germline V gene. V trimming: 3 bases; J trimming: 5 bases; junction bases outside the gene matches: 8. The CDR3 region has the DNA TGTGCCAGCAGCTTGGGGCTAGCGGGAAATAACAATGAGCAGTTCTTC. Its translation: CASSLGLAGNNNEQFF.

The chain combines TRBV25-1 with TRBJ2-7, with 7 bases identical to TRBD1. CDR3 size: 17 residues. CDR1 is MGHDK, CDR2 SYGVNS, per germline. V shed 2 bases and J 3 bases; nucleotides not matched to a gene: 13. The CDR3 region is CASSELLSRDRVYEQYF. DNA for the CDR3: TGTGCCAGCAGTGAACTTTTGTCTCGGGACAGAGTCTACGAGCAGTACTTC.

The V and J genes are TRBV9 and TRBJ2-1; TRBD2 aligns across 14 bases. Germline CDR1 reads SGDLS; CDR2 reads YYNGEE. After removal of 2 bases from V and 9 bases from J, the junction contained 4 bases not matched to a gene. The CDR3 spans 15 residues. CDR3 nucleotide sequence: TGTGCCAGCAGCGTGGGACTAGCGGGAGATGGTGAGCAGTTCTTC. Translating gives CASSVGLAGDGEQFF.

Only a few counts were recorded for this clone. The gene calls are TRBV30 and TRBJ1-6; D possibly corresponds to TRBD1 (5 bases). Trimming left V 2 bases short and J 7 bases short, with 18 bases between. Germline V gene lookup returns CDR1 GTSNPN and CDR2 SVGIG (reference sequence). This CDR3 is 16 amino acids long. The chain's CDR3 is CAWSPLGGKGNSPLHF. The CDR3 DNA sequence: TGTGCCTGGAGTCCGTTGGGGGGAAAGGGGAATTCACCCCTCCACTTT.

The chain combines TRBV7-3 with TRBJ1-5, with D possibly matching TRBD1 (5 bases). This CDR3 is 18 amino acids long. Per the germline V gene, CDR1 is SGHTA and CDR2 is FQGTGA. Trimming removed 0 bases from V and 2 bases from J, with 17 bases in between. The CDR3 reads CASSLTRQCLCGNQPQHF. DNA for the CDR3: TGTGCCAGCAGCTTAACGAGACAGTGCCTTTGTGGCAATCAGCCCCAGCATTTT.